The rows below give T cell receptor beta chains drawn from one sample of a study of CD8 T cells in ankylosing spondylitis. TCRdb redid the calling of the 5' RACE reads with MiXCR, one entry per CDR3 protein. The sample records more than 150,000 distinct CDR3 sequences, approximately 12% being singletons. Sequenced: blood, either unsorted or a sorted T cell fraction (not recorded which). The receptors originated from a female donor with ankylosing spondylitis or in good health (not recorded which). CDR3s leave out the opening cysteine and the closing phenylalanine or tryptophan.

j_call | v_call | cdr3_aa
TRBJ2-1 | TRBV6-2/TRBV6-3 | ASSYPPRGNEQF
TRBJ2-3 | TRBV4-2 | ASSQVAGGGDTQY
TRBJ2-1 | TRBV5-1 | ASSLTSGSSTNEQF
TRBJ1-2 | TRBV6-5 | ASSRSRGGYT
TRBJ2-2 | TRBV3-1 | ASSQGQGRTGELF
TRBJ2-1 | TRBV4-2 | ASSQLRNEQF
TRBJ2-7 | TRBV20-1 | SAEDGGMGYEQY
TRBJ1-2 | TRBV9 | ASSGGGQGMAGYT
TRBJ2-1 | TRBV4-3 | ASSPRLASNEQF
TRBJ2-3 | TRBV7-2 | ASSPGLNTQY
TRBJ2-3 | TRBV14 | ASSQDSAGTSTDTQY
TRBJ2-2 | TRBV4-3 | ASSQDGTSDTGELF
TRBJ2-1 | TRBV14 | ASSQEGTSLDDEQF
TRBJ1-5 | TRBV20-1 | SARSGGQNNQPQH
TRBJ2-1 | TRBV2 | ASTPGRSFNEQF
TRBJ2-6 | TRBV11-2 | ASSSGPAGGSGANVLT
TRBJ1-4 | TRBV20-1 | SARDAATEKLF
TRBJ2-1 | TRBV12-3/TRBV12-4 | ASSLWASGPNEQF
TRBJ1-3 | TRBV15 | ATGRTGMGNTIY
TRBJ2-5 | TRBV10-3 | AISEGSGSETQY
TRBJ2-3 | TRBV28 | ASSFGYTSTETQY
TRBJ2-7 | TRBV7-8 | ASSLERHSYEQY
TRBJ2-2 | TRBV5-1 | ASSLESQNTGELF
TRBJ2-3 | TRBV30 | AWSPIGTGTQY
TRBJ1-2 | TRBV12-3/TRBV12-4 | ASRRTAYYGYT
TRBJ2-1 | TRBV20-1 | SARDLAGGVPYEQF
TRBJ2-1 | TRBV20-1 | SASPADRGLYNEQF
TRBJ2-1 | TRBV5-6 | ASSLEVGHSYNEQF
TRBJ2-1 | TRBV6-5 | ASSYSQRTYEQF
TRBJ2-1 | TRBV20-1 | SARDYPGLEGFIYEQF
TRBJ1-1 | TRBV29-1 | SVARQRNTEAF
TRBJ2-5 | TRBV29-1 | SVAGALVETQY
TRBJ1-3 | TRBV5-1 | ASRGSGLGNTIY
TRBJ1-4 | TRBV15 | ATSTRRNEKLF
TRBJ2-5 | TRBV20-1 | SAREYTSLETQY
TRBJ2-7 | TRBV6-1 | ATLLAGGDEQY
TRBJ1-3 | TRBV7-2 | ASSFLGSSSGNTIY
TRBJ2-3 | TRBV29-1 | SVAGGSGADTQY
TRBJ2-7 | TRBV20-1 | SASSGGSPYEQY
TRBJ1-2 | TRBV3-1 | ASSQRTGEDGYT
TRBJ2-7 | TRBV6-5 | ASTWKASSYEQY
TRBJ2-2 | TRBV20-1 | SARPGGAGELF
TRBJ2-7 | TRBV20-1 | SAGSGTGGPYEQY
TRBJ1-1 | TRBV5-5 | ASTLGGVGNTEAF
TRBJ2-3 | TRBV7-3 | ASSLRATTDTQY